This T cell receptor beta chain was documented in a study of cytomegalovirus exposure and HLA in healthy donors. Study outcomes and limitations: In a later analysis, most CMV-associated TCR beta chains appeared HLA-restricted. Some V segments, TRBV6-2 and TRBV6-3 among them, were indistinguishable and were therefore excluded. A later analysis linked a missense variant in DCLRE1C to the trimming of TCR beta V and J genes.

Regarding this clone: The antigen is undetermined.

The PCR contained 60 Vbeta and 13 Jbeta primers. TCRdb keeps only in-frame clones here, not all; method: immunoSEQ multiplex PCR. Of 150,000 to 200,000 clones listed, approximately 85% are singletons. V trimming: 5 bases; J trimming: 5 bases; junction bases outside the gene matches: 11. The CDR3 extends over 15 amino acids. Germline CDR1 SGHTA, CDR2 FQGNSA. This rearrangement joins TRBV7-2 to TRBJ2-5; 7 bases agree with TRBD1. The receptor comes from a man aged 18 to 29 in good health and CMV-seropositive. Sequenced: PBMCs. The CDR3 coding sequence is TGTGCCAGCAGCGATGAGCTAGGGGGCGGGGAGACCCAGTACTTC. Its translation: CASSDELGGGETQYF. The full variable domain, its missing parts supplied by reference TRBV7-2 and TRBJ2-5, is GAGVSQSPSNKVTEKGKDVELRCDPISGHTALYWYRQSLGQGLEFLIYFQGNSAPDKSGLPSDRFSAERTGGSVSTLTIQRTQQEDSAVYLCASSDELGGGETQYFGPGTRLLVL.